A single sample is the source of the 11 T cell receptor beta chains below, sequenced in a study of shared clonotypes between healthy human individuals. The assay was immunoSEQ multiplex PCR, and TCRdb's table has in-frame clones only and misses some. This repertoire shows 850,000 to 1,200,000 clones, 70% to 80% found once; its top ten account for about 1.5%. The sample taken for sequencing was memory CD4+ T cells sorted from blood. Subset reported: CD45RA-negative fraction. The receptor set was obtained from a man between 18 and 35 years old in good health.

The chain's CDR3 is CASSPELVGANVLTF. DNA for the CDR3: TGTGCCAGCTCCCCCGAGCTCGTTGGGGCCAACGTCCTGACTTTC. The J gene is TRBJ2-6, the V gene TRBV6-6; D ambiguous. The CDR3 spans 15 residues. Deletions cut 8 bases from V and 3 bases from J, with 14 bases between. Germline lookup yields CDR1 MNHNY and CDR2 SVGAGI (reference sequence).

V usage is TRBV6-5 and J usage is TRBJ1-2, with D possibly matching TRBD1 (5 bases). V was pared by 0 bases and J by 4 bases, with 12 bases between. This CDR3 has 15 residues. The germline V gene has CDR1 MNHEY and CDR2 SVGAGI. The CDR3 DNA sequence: TGTGCCAGCAGTTACTCGATCAGGGAGCCCTATGGCTACACCTTC. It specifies CASSYSIREPYGYTF.

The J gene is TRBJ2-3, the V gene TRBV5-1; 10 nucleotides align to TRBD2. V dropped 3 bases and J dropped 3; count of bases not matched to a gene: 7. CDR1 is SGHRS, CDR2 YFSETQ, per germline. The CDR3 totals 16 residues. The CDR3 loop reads CASSSSGRAGTDTQYF. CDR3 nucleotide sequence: TGCGCCAGCAGCTCCAGCGGGAGGGCTGGTACAGATACGCAGTATTTT.

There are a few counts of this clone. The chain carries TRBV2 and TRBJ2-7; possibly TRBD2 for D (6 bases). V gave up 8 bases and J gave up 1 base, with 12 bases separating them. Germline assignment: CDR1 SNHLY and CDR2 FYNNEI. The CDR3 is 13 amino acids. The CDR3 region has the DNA TGTGCCAGCGTGCAGGAGGGATCCTACGAGCAGTACTTC. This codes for CASVQEGSYEQYF.

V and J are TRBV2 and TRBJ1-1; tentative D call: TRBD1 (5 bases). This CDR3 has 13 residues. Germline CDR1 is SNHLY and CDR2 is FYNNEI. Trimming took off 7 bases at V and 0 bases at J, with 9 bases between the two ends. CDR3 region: CASMRGLNTEAFF. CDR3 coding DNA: TGTGCCAGCATGAGGGGCTTGAACACTGAAGCTTTCTTT.

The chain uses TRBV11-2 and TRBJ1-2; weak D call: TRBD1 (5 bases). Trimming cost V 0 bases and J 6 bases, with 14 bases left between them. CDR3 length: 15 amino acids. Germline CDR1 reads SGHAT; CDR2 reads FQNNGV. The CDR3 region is CASSLDGNRRDGYTF. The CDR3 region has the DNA TGTGCCAGCAGCTTAGATGGTAACAGGAGGGATGGCTACACCTTC.

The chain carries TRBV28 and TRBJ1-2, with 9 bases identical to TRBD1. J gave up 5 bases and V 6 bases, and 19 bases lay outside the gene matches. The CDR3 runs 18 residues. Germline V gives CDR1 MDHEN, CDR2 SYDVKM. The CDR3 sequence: CASSLGDKGDRVIYGYTF. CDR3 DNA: TGTGCCAGCAGCCTAGGCGATAAGGGGGACAGGGTAATATATGGCTACACCTTC.

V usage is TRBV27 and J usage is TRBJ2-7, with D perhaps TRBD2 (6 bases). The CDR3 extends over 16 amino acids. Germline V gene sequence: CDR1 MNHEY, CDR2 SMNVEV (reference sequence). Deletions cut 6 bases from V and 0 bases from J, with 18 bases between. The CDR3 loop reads CASSLSLATTSYEQYF. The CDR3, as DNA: TGTGCCAGCAGCCTCTCCCTAGCGACCACCTCCTACGAGCAGTACTTC.

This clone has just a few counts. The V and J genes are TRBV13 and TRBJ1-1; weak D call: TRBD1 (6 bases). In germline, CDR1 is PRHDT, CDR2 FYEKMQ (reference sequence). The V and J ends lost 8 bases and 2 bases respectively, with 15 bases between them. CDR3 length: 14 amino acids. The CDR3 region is CASQTGRLNTEAFF. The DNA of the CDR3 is TGTGCCAGCCAGACAGGCCGACTCAACACTGAAGCTTTCTTT. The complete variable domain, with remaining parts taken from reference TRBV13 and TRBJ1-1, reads AAGVIQSPRHLIKEKRETATLKCYPIPRHDTVYWYQQGPGQDPQFLISFYEKMQSDKGSIPDRFSAQQFSDYHSELNMSSLELGDSALYFCASQTGRLNTEAFFGQGTRLTVV.

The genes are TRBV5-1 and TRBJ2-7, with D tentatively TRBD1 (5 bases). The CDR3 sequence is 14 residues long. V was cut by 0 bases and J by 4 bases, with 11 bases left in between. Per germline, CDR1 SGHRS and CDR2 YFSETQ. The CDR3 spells CASSLGAGWYEQYF. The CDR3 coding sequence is TGCGCCAGCAGCTTGGGAGCAGGGTGGTACGAGCAGTACTTC.

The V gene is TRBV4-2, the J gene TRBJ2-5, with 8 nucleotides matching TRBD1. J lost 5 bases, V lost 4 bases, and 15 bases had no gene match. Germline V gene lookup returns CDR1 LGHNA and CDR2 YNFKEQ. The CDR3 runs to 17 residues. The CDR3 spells CASSPSPRTGNSETQYF. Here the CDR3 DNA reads TGTGCCAGCAGCCCCAGCCCCAGGACAGGGAACAGCGAGACCCAGTACTTC.